The text below deals with one TCR beta chain. The sample belongs to a study of T cell changes during pregnancy in multiple sclerosis. Profiled with immunoSEQ multiplex PCR; TCRdb holds only in-frame clones, not every one. The sample records roughly 45,000 clones, approximately 95% being singletons. The material sequenced was CD8+ T cells from peripheral blood mononuclear cells, taken in the first trimester of pregnancy. The sequence was collected from a female donor with multiple sclerosis, enrolled in a pregnancy study.

The CDR3 region is CASSLSGDRSTFYGYTF. The CDR3 bases are TGTGCCAGCAGTTTATCGGGGGACAGGAGCACCTTTTATGGCTACACCTTC. This chain uses TRBV27 with TRBJ1-2; 8 bases match TRBD1. The junction had 11 bases not matched to a gene; V was cut back by 0 bases and J by 5 bases. CDR3 length: 17 residues. CDR1 and CDR2 from the germline V gene are MNHEY and SMNVEV (reference sequence).